The 14 T cell receptor beta chains presented below share a single source sample, sequenced in a study of cytotoxic CD8 clonotypes in ibrutinib-treated CLL. Profiling relied on immunoSEQ multiplex PCR, and the TCRdb table lists in-frame clones only, not all of them. Here the sample spans about 30,000 clones, approximately 62% being singletons. The specimen comprised PBMCs, sampled before ibrutinib treatment. The receptors here all came from a human donor with chronic lymphocytic leukemia.

This rearrangement joins TRBV7-6 to TRBJ2-3; 8 positions agree with TRBD2. The germline gives CDR1 SGHVS, CDR2 FNYEAQ. The length of the CDR3 is 17 residues. V lost 1 base and J lost 2; bases outside the gene matches: 8. The CDR3 sequence: CASSLVSAAGDTDTQYF. The CDR3 DNA follows: TGTGCCAGCAGCTTAGTGTCAGCAGCGGGAGACACAGATACGCAGTATTTT.

This clone turned up a few times. At the DNA level, this CDR3 is encoded by other sequences in the same sample as well. This chain connects TRBV7-9 to TRBJ2-7, with a weak D call TRBD1 (5 bases). Trimming took 4 bases from V and 6 from J, leaving 10 bases between them. From germline, CDR1 is SEHNR and CDR2 FQNEAQ (reference sequence). The CDR3 has 12 amino acids. The CDR3 region has the DNA TGTGCCAGCAGCTCCCAGGGTCGCGAGCAGTACTTC. Translation: CASSSQGREQYF.

This clone was observed a handful of times. CDR3 loop: CASSSGGAYNSPLHF. The CDR3 DNA reads TGCGCCAGCAGCTCCGGAGGGGCCTATAATTCACCCCTCCACTTT. The chain has TRBV5-1 and TRBJ1-6; a possible D gene is TRBD1 (5 bases). CDR1 and CDR2 from the germline V gene are SGHRS and YFSETQ. CDR3 length: 15 residues. V gave up 3 bases and J gave up 2 bases, with 9 bases separating them.

The CDR3 DNA is TGCGCCAGCAGCTTGTGGCTAGCGGGAGCACCATCCTACAATGAGCAGTTCTTC. Protein: CASSLWLAGAPSYNEQFF. The chain has TRBV5-1 and TRBJ2-1; 10 nucleotides align to TRBD2. Germline V gives CDR1 SGHRS, CDR2 YFSETQ. The ends lost 1 base at V and 1 base at J; junction bases unmatched: 8. The CDR3 has 18 residues.

This clone was seen a few times. V usage is TRBV7-2 and J usage is TRBJ2-3; unclear D gene. There are 10 residues in the CDR3. V lost 7 bases and J 6 bases, leaving 5 bases between the germline ends. The V gene's germline CDR1 is SGHTA and CDR2 FQGNSA. The CDR3 region has the DNA TGTGCCAGCACCGGGGATACGCAGTATTTT. It is translated as CASTGDTQYF.

The chain recombines TRBV19 with TRBJ2-7; 14 nucleotides agree with TRBD2. Germline loops: CDR1 LNHDA, CDR2 SQIVND (reference sequence). The CDR3 length is 17 residues. After removal of 3 bases from V and 0 bases from J, the junction contained 4 bases not matched to a gene. The CDR3 region is CASSIGTSGSDSYEQYF. In nucleotides, the CDR3 is TGTGCCAGTAGTATCGGGACTAGCGGGAGTGACTCCTACGAGCAGTACTTC.

Concerning this clone itself: Germline and junction disagree at one end, which may indicate a read error. The genes are TRBV7-2 and TRBJ2-5; D is possibly TRBD2 (6 bases). Germline loops: CDR1 SGHTA, CDR2 FQGNSA. This CDR3 region has 11 residues. The CDR3 reads CASSLVGEAHF. In DNA, the CDR3 is TGTGCCAGCAGCTTAGTTGGGGAGGCCCACTTC.

V usage is TRBV7-2 and J usage is TRBJ2-7, with D possibly matching TRBD2 (5 bases). From germline, CDR1 is SGHTA and CDR2 FQGNSA. This CDR3 contains 15 residues. V shed 1 base and J shed 6 bases, with 16 bases lying between them. DNA for the CDR3: TGTGCCAGCAGCTTAGAGGTGGGAGTTGTTTCCGAGCAGTACTTC. This codes for CASSLEVGVVSEQYF.

The chain recombines TRBV10-1 with TRBJ1-1; 7 nucleotides line up with TRBD1. V was pared by 6 bases and J by 1 base, with 8 bases of the junction left unmatched. The CDR3 totals 15 residues. Germline V CDR1 and CDR2: WNHNN, SYGVQD (reference sequence). CDR3 nucleotides: TGCGCCAGCAGCCTGACAGGGCCCAGGAACACTGAAGCTTTCTTT. Translated: CASSLTGPRNTEAFF.

This clone showed up just a few times. The rearrangement joins TRBV18 to TRBJ2-5; D possibly matches TRBD1 or TRBD2 (5 bases each). CDR1 and CDR2 (germline): KGHSH, LQKENI. V shed 1 base and J shed 0 bases, with 12 bases lying between them. The CDR3 consists of 16 residues. The CDR3 coding sequence is TGTGCCAGCTCACCACGATACAGGAGGTACCAAGAGACCCAGTACTTC. Amino acid sequence: CASSPRYRRYQETQYF.

This chain connects TRBV9 to TRBJ2-2; 7 bases align to TRBD2. The CDR3 sequence is 18 residues long. Trimming removed 0 bases from V and 3 bases from J; junction bases left unmatched: 11. Germline loops: CDR1 SGDLS, CDR2 YYNGEE. The CDR3 bases are TGTGCCAGCAGCGTAGTCCCAACTAGCGACCTCTACACCGGGGAGCTGTTTTTT. This translates into CASSVVPTSDLYTGELFF.

The chain has TRBV7-7 and TRBJ2-5; D possibly uses TRBD1 or TRBD2 (5 bases each). The CDR3 has 14 residues. V was trimmed by 10 bases and J by 7 bases, leaving 22 bases between them. CDR1 and CDR2 (germline): SSHAT, FNYEAQ (reference sequence). CDR3 in amino acids: CATGTPGGAGTQYF. The CDR3 nucleotides are TGTGCCACCGGGACCCCAGGAGGCGCGGGGACCCAGTACTTC.

The chain employs TRBV18 and TRBJ2-1; possible D gene TRBD2, 5 bases. The CDR3 is 15 amino acids. The germline V gene has CDR1 KGHSH and CDR2 LQKENI. Trimming cost V 2 bases and J 8 bases, with 16 bases left between them. CDR3 coding DNA: TGTGCCAGCTCACCATTTCCGGGGTGGTCCGATGAGCAGTTCTTC. This sequence encodes CASSPFPGWSDEQFF.

The chain uses TRBV18 and TRBJ2-1; the D gene is possibly TRBD2 (5 bases). CDR3 length: 13 residues. Germline lookup yields CDR1 KGHSH and CDR2 LQKENI. V gave up 0 bases and J gave up 9 bases, with 9 bases separating them. CDR3 loop: CASSPPNGGEQFF. In DNA form, the CDR3 reads TGTGCCAGCTCACCACCGAATGGAGGTGAGCAGTTCTTC.